This T cell receptor (beta chain) was profiled in a study of cytomegalovirus exposure and HLA in healthy donors (dated by TCRdb to 2016 to 2017). With respect to the entire study: An earlier analysis of several hundred of the donors reported about 280 Gb of sequence data and about 120 million unique TCR beta sequences obtained from around 180 million T cells. Rather than drawing on any new phenotypic data, the later analysis identified candidate immune exposures from TCR beta sequences and the way those sequences occurred across donors. Roughly 5 DR-DQ haplotypes were handled as single units for association and clustering, since linkage in the cohort was strong. Using immunosequencing, the study profiled T cell repertoires from around 680 subjects and related those repertoires to cytomegalovirus serostatus. The study was designed to test whether signatures of past pathogen exposure could be identified by cataloging public T cell receptors. Donor age, sex, ethnicity and CMV serostatus were compiled alongside the repertoire data. Roughly 300 gigabases of sequencing data and tens of millions of unique TCR sequences were included in an early release covering about 600 HLA-typed donors. Of the approximately 400 genotyped donors, 81% fell in the genetic ancestry cluster associated with self-reported Caucasian donors. An earlier analysis of 450 to 750 of the donors used high-throughput TCR beta sequencing to judge whether each TCR beta V gene segment behaved as functional or pseudogenic. All discovery cohort repertoires had been generated using a single sequencing platform. A separate validation cohort of about 110 different subjects was used in addition to the roughly 670-subject first cohort. A later analysis re-analyzed previously published TCR beta repertoires from 666 donors and added high-resolution HLA genotyping to study TCR occurrence patterns. Typing coverage varied by locus: roughly 620-640 donors for A, B, C, DRB1 and DQB1; more than 500 for DQA1; more than 600 for DPA1; around 490 for DPB1. To predict cytomegalovirus infection status, the study brought together high-throughput TCR immunosequencing, statistical association of individual TCRs with disease status, and machine learning. Among roughly 400 genotyped donors of the cohort, an average of approximately 220,000 unique TCR beta nucleotide sequences was sequenced per donor, of which about 19% were non-productive. A later genetic analysis took genome-wide SNP genotypes for about three fifths of the roughly 700 donors and used that subset as a discovery cohort. Both class I and class II loci were covered by HLA typing, at four-digit resolution. General conclusions and limits of the study: Correlated functional status among segregating V segments might be attributable to linkage disequilibrium, but an unknown experimental factor could not be ruled out. A later analysis found that TCR association rates varied across HLA loci, with DRB1 alleles showing the most associated TCRs and HLA-C alleles the fewest. The only immune exposure information available for the cohort was CMV serostatus. When HLA alleles, especially DR and DQ, strongly co-occurred, attributing TCR associations to individual alleles was difficult. HLA typing was unavailable for some donors at each locus, so association tests used only the typed subset. An association between a missense DCLRE1C variant and V-gene and J-gene trimming of TCR beta chains was found in a later genetic analysis and replicated in an independent cohort. About 17 rarely observed V segments, including chromosome 9 orphons, were excluded from the earlier analysis of a few hundred of the donors because counts were too low. Roughly uniform sequencing depth across donors was assumed in presence/absence analyses, although this assumption may not hold. The study listed 150 to 200 TCR beta chains as associated with cytomegalovirus. Most TCR sequences were observed very rarely across donors, whereas some public TCRs were present in many individuals. A further reported finding was that TCR beta sequences accurately predicted the HLA-A and HLA-B alleles for most subjects in the first cohort. Several of the top co-occurrence clusters appeared to be linked to parvovirus B19, influenza, CMV and Epstein-Barr virus, according to a later analysis. A few of the identified cytomegalovirus-associated TCR beta chains were confirmed in vitro to be specific for cytomegalovirus antigens. The 87-base-pair reads could not distinguish some IMGT-functional V segments, including TRBV6-2 and TRBV6-3, so those segments were excluded. Compared with the approximately 700-donor mean, donors in an Asian-associated ancestry cluster had fewer N-insertions in productive TCRs, according to a later genetic analysis. According to the authors, the approach could potentially be generalized to other disease states and immunological phenotypes. This cohort had only TCR beta chains sequenced, and the lack of alpha or paired-chain data limited which features could be detected. Specific HLA alleles were associated with some 15,000 TCR beta sequences at a false discovery rate of 0.05 in a later analysis. Most CMV-associated TCR beta chains appeared to be HLA-restricted in a later analysis, and the HLA associations seemed to be driven largely by CMV exposure. In an earlier analysis of 500 to 650 of the donors, most TCR beta V segments appeared in productive rearrangements about 90% or about 30% of the time, broadly matching IMGT annotations. Compared with equally common non-associated chains, HLA-associated TCR beta chains in a later analysis were more clonally expanded and had lower generation probabilities. The classifier was reported to diagnose cytomegalovirus status with high specificity and sensitivity in both the original cohort and the validation cohort. A group of highly shared sequence variants was considered likely to be a technical artifact of the sequencing pipeline.

The library was produced with the immunoSEQ multiplex PCR assay. For the multiplex PCR, a mixture combining 60 forward primers for TCR Vbeta segments and 13 reverse primers for TCR Jbeta segments was used. Amplification of the CDR3 region of rearranged TCR beta genes was performed with a multiplex PCR assay on genomic DNA. The amplified TCR beta libraries were sequenced on the Illumina HiSeq System as 87-base-pair reads. As for how the authors treated the data: In a later analysis, 70 million to 95 million unique TCR beta chains were counted across the roughly 670 repertoires, and roughly 10 million of these chains were shared by at least two donors. Raw reads were error-corrected and collapsed into unique sequences with a nearest-neighbor algorithm that merged closely related sequences to remove PCR and sequencing errors. V, D and J gene segments were assigned by aligning CDR3 sequences to IMGT reference sequences. Each retained sequence needed at least a six-nucleotide match to both a V gene segment and a J gene segment. Rearrangements were classified as productive when the CDR3 lacked stop codons and remained in frame with V and J, and all other rearrangements were classified as non-productive. Following IMGT convention, CDR3 was defined as the stretch from the second conserved V-encoded cysteine to the conserved J-encoded phenylalanine. In an earlier analysis of 500 to 650 of the donors, sequences lacking an unambiguous match to a single V gene segment were excluded. In an earlier analysis of more than 500 of the donors, a V segment was called functional when productive rearrangements were above 56.7%, and segregating when the standard deviation between donors exceeded 5%. A statistical classification framework was developed to diagnose cytomegalovirus status using the catalog of TCR beta chain sequences. V and J gene assignment, in a later analysis, came from comparing TCR nucleotide sequences with IMGT/GENE-DB human TR gene sequences. A later analysis assigned CDR3 sequences and most-parsimonious VDJ recombination scenarios with the TCRdist pipeline. In a later analysis, each TCR beta chain was defined by its CDR3 amino acid sequence together with its V-gene family, and reads without a unique V-gene family were excluded. As a way to deal with suspected cross-contamination and a sequencing artifact, a later analysis dropped 500 to 700 nucleotide sequences that were highly shared and had low generation probability. For each public chain, a later analysis derived a clonal expansion index from normalized ranks of inferred template counts within each repertoire. In a later analysis, generation probabilities were computed with a VDJ recombination model fitted to out-of-frame rearrangements, and the resulting probabilities were checked against IGoR. In a later analysis, hypergeometric tests were used to score TCR-TCR, TCR-HLA and TCR-CMV co-occurrence, with a repertoire-size bias correction applied to TCR pairs. To estimate false discovery rates, a later analysis permuted the HLA or CMV assignments 20 times. In a later analysis, co-occurring TCRs were grouped with DBSCAN, and TCRdist sequence similarity was added when clustering was performed within HLA-allele-positive subsets. Repertoires with fewer than 30,000 or more than 120,000 public chains were left out of co-occurrence clustering, as were about five repertoires with anomalous nucleotide sharing. Not all clones reach the TCRdb copy of this immuneACCESS table, which keeps in-frame sequences only. Checked studies attribute under half of the gap to unresolved V genes and leave the rest unexplained. D and trimming were read from the DNA, whereas the V and J calls and clone size are those reported in that table. In all, the sample holds about 98,000 clones, and around 72% of those were seen once. The top ten clonotypes cover 9.5% to 12% of the sample.

For CDR1 and CDR2, the germline V gene lists MNHEY and SVGAGI. The V and J ends are trimmed by 3 bases and 6 bases, leaving 20 bases between them. From cysteine to phenylalanine, the CDR3 is 16 amino acids long. The retained sequence is limited to the CDR3, 48 bases, with the frame set at the first base. The cohort comprised 710 or so healthy bone marrow donors. Cohort members were all nominally healthy when sampled, although unrecorded immune exposures were likely present. The donor was CMV seropositive and was included in the group of approximately 310 seropositive cohort members. Each donor provided a peripheral blood sample, and peripheral blood mononuclear cells were used for TCR beta sequencing. The Qiagen DNeasy Blood Extraction Kit was used to extract genomic DNA from the blood cell samples. As to this clone: Its target antigen remains unknown. No much larger clone exists at a distance of one base, and base qualities are not known.

The TCR originated in a man aged 18 to 29 in good health and CMV-seropositive. Rearrangement joined TRBV6-5 to TRBJ1-2, with TRBD1 as a weak D call on 6 bases. Source material: PBMCs. The CDR3 reads as follows: CASSYVPWAGVDGYTF. The nucleotide sequence is given as TGTGCCAGCAGTTATGTACCTTGGGCAGGGGTCGATGGCTACACCTTC.